The rows below give T cell receptor beta chains drawn from one sample of a study of early T cells in non-severe SARS-CoV-2 infection. A single record per CDR3 protein comes from TCRdb applying MiXCR to the 5' RACE reads. This sample has about 55,000 distinct CDR3 sequences, with around 12% found just once. The sequencing sample was made of whole blood. Receptors originate from an adult who was a healthcare worker with PCR-confirmed SARS-CoV-2 infection or an uninfected control (not recorded which). The CDR3 runs from the conserved cysteine through the conserved F or W. The order of the fields is J gene, D gene, clone size, V gene, CDR3 protein, CDR3 DNA. The D gene is left open where the match is weak. Part of the rows lack a size; the others show once, few, many or a class for expanded clones.

j_gene: TRBJ2-5; d_gene: -; abundance: -; v_gene: TRBV10-3; CDR3aa: CAIKRGVQETQYF; CDR3nt: TGTGCCATCAAAAGGGGGGTCCAAGAGACCCAGTACTTC
j_gene: TRBJ2-4; d_gene: -; abundance: many; v_gene: TRBV20-1; CDR3aa: CSPKGGPDIQYF; CDR3nt: TGCAGTCCCAAGGGCGGACCGGACATTCAGTACTTC
j_gene: TRBJ2-1; d_gene: TRBD2; abundance: medium-sized; v_gene: TRBV5-1; CDR3aa: CASSLGPSGSSNEQFF; CDR3nt: TGCGCCAGCAGCTTGGGGCCCAGCGGGAGTAGCAATGAGCAGTTCTTC
j_gene: TRBJ2-1; d_gene: -; abundance: few; v_gene: TRBV3-1; CDR3aa: CASSRQIEQFF; CDR3nt: TGTGCCAGCAGCCGCCAGATTGAGCAGTTCTTC
j_gene: TRBJ2-1; d_gene: TRBD1; abundance: -; v_gene: TRBV28; CDR3aa: CASSPLGQGLYNEQFF; CDR3nt: TGTGCCAGCAGTCCTCTGGGACAGGGGTTATACAATGAGCAGTTCTTC
j_gene: TRBJ2-7; d_gene: -; abundance: -; v_gene: TRBV11-2; CDR3aa: CASSLGPELSSYEQYF; CDR3nt: TGTGCCAGCAGCTTAGGACCGGAGCTGAGCTCCTACGAGCAGTACTTC
j_gene: TRBJ1-1; d_gene: -; abundance: few; v_gene: TRBV18; CDR3aa: CASSPPAQTNTEAFF; CDR3nt: TGTGCCAGCTCACCACCAGCACAGACGAACACTGAAGCTTTCTTT
j_gene: TRBJ1-1; d_gene: -; abundance: many; v_gene: TRBV20-1; CDR3aa: CSARGQLEAFF; CDR3nt: TGCAGTGCTAGAGGACAGCTAGAAGCTTTCTTT
j_gene: TRBJ1-5; d_gene: -; abundance: many; v_gene: TRBV10-3; CDR3aa: CAISAINQPQHF; CDR3nt: TGTGCCATCAGCGCCATTAATCAGCCCCAGCATTTT
j_gene: TRBJ2-1; d_gene: -; abundance: many; v_gene: TRBV2; CDR3aa: CASSETSPSMKEQFF; CDR3nt: TGTGCCAGCAGTGAAACTAGCCCGTCGATGAAGGAGCAGTTCTTC
j_gene: TRBJ1-1; d_gene: TRBD1; abundance: -; v_gene: TRBV20-1; CDR3aa: CSAKIRGLSTEAFF; CDR3nt: TGCAGTGCTAAGATCAGGGGGCTGAGCACTGAAGCTTTCTTT
j_gene: TRBJ2-3; d_gene: -; abundance: -; v_gene: TRBV5-4; CDR3aa: CASSRAENTDTQYF; CDR3nt: TGTGCCAGCTCCAGAGCGGAAAACACAGATACGCAGTATTTT
j_gene: TRBJ1-1; d_gene: -; abundance: many; v_gene: TRBV7-6; CDR3aa: CASSLRQLNTEAFF; CDR3nt: TGTGCCAGCAGCCTCAGACAGCTGAACACTGAAGCTTTCTTT
j_gene: TRBJ2-1; d_gene: TRBD1; abundance: few; v_gene: TRBV20-1; CDR3aa: CSARSGTGGGDEQFF; CDR3nt: TGCAGTGCTAGGAGCGGGACAGGGGGTGGCGATGAGCAGTTCTTC
j_gene: TRBJ2-3; d_gene: TRBD1; abundance: -; v_gene: TRBV29-1; CDR3aa: CSVRQGAPTDTQYF; CDR3nt: TGCAGCGTTAGGCAGGGGGCCCCCACAGATACGCAGTATTTT
j_gene: TRBJ2-5; d_gene: TRBD1; abundance: few; v_gene: TRBV27; CDR3aa: CASSLLAGGQETQYF; CDR3nt: TGTGCCAGCAGTTTATTGGCAGGGGGCCAAGAGACCCAGTACTTC
j_gene: TRBJ2-1; d_gene: -; abundance: many; v_gene: TRBV6-1; CDR3aa: CASSEDQGSYNEQFF; CDR3nt: TGTGCCAGCAGTGAGGATCAGGGGAGCTACAATGAGCAGTTCTTC
j_gene: TRBJ2-3; d_gene: -; abundance: few; v_gene: TRBV7-8; CDR3aa: CASSPSGTADTQYF; CDR3nt: TGTGCCAGCAGCCCCAGCGGTACGGCCGATACGCAGTATTTT
j_gene: TRBJ2-5; d_gene: -; abundance: few; v_gene: TRBV7-2; CDR3aa: CASSFYVQETQYF; CDR3nt: TGTGCCAGCAGCTTTTACGTACAAGAGACCCAGTACTTC
j_gene: TRBJ2-1; d_gene: TRBD2; abundance: many; v_gene: TRBV2; CDR3aa: CASRGTGLKANEQFF; CDR3nt: TGTGCCAGCAGGGGAACGGGACTAAAGGCCAATGAGCAGTTCTTC
j_gene: TRBJ2-7; d_gene: TRBD2; abundance: -; v_gene: TRBV28; CDR3aa: CASSSWTSGFSYEQYF; CDR3nt: TGTGCCAGCAGTTCTTGGACTAGCGGATTCTCCTACGAGCAGTACTTC
j_gene: TRBJ2-6; d_gene: -; abundance: few; v_gene: TRBV20-1; CDR3aa: CSARQDSSGANVLTF; CDR3nt: TGCAGTGCTAGACAGGACAGCTCTGGGGCCAACGTCCTGACTTTC
j_gene: TRBJ2-1; d_gene: TRBD2; abundance: few; v_gene: TRBV5-1; CDR3aa: CASLPGGTRNEQFF; CDR3nt: TGCGCCAGCCTGCCGGGGGGTACGAGGAATGAGCAGTTCTTC
j_gene: TRBJ2-5; d_gene: TRBD2; abundance: few; v_gene: TRBV5-1; CDR3aa: CASSLAAGGRETQYF; CDR3nt: TGCGCCAGCAGCTTGGCTGCGGGAGGAAGGGAGACCCAGTACTTC